This T cell receptor (beta chain) was recorded in a study of blood T cell repertoires in COVID-19. Germline-derived CDR1 and CDR2 are LGHDT and YNNKEL (reference sequence). The trim removed 8 bases at V and 8 bases at J, leaving 3 bases unmatched. The CDR3 totals 13 residues. Libraries were prepared by immunoSEQ multiplex PCR; TCRdb keeps only in-frame clonotypes and omits some of them. The data contain some 200,000 clones, 70% to 90% of them singletons. This TCR was sampled from a woman older than 75 with acute or convalescent COVID-19. The chain has TRBV3-1 (or the pseudogene TRBV3-2) and TRBJ1-4; 12 bases are shared with TRBD1. Input material: peripheral blood. The CDR3 nucleotides are TGTGCCAGCGGGGACAGGGGGCAGGAAAAACTGTTTTTT. Translated, it gives CASGDRGQEKLFF.